A selection of T cell receptor beta chains follows, all from one sample in a study of T-cell memory formation after mild COVID-19. TCRdb reprocessed the 5' RACE reads with MiXCR, giving one entry per CDR3 protein. This sample has hundreds of thousands of distinct CDR3 sequences, with roughly 17% found just once. Sequenced input: PBMCs or a T cell subset sorted from them (not recorded which). The receptors originated from an adult woman who had mild COVID-19 (a few samples of this study predate the infection). Cell type and time point are not known. Both conserved end residues are part of each CDR3. Each record gives: D gene, clone size, J gene, V gene, CDR3 protein, CDR3 DNA. D genes are given only for firm matches. Clone size is given for some rows only: seen once, a few or many times, or a class if the clone is expanded.

D: .; size: few; J: TRBJ1-3; V: TRBV6-6; CDR3: CASSYWGQSGNTIYF; DNA: TGTGCCAGCAGTTACTGGGGGCAATCTGGAAACACCATATATTTT
D: .; size: .; J: TRBJ2-7; V: TRBV9; CDR3: CASSTHGQGEQYF; DNA: TGTGCCAGCAGCACCCACGGACAAGGCGAGCAGTACTTC
D: .; size: .; J: TRBJ1-4; V: TRBV25-1; CDR3: CASSVLRPGGTNEKLFF; DNA: TGTGCCAGCAGTGTCCTCCGACCGGGGGGAACTAATGAAAAACTGTTTTTT
D: TRBD1; size: few; J: TRBJ1-1; V: TRBV25-1; CDR3: CADWDSQCYTEAFF; DNA: TGTGCCGATTGGGACAGCCAGTGTTACACTGAAGCTTTCTTT
D: .; size: .; J: TRBJ2-7; V: TRBV28; CDR3: CASSPVSYEQYF; DNA: TGTGCCAGCAGTCCTGTCTCCTACGAGCAGTACTTC
D: .; size: .; J: TRBJ2-7; V: TRBV20-1; CDR3: CSAKDIYYEQYF; DNA: TGCAGTGCCAAAGACATATACTACGAGCAGTACTTC
D: .; size: .; J: TRBJ1-1; V: TRBV7-6; CDR3: CASSPEGRLNTEAFF; DNA: TGTGCCAGCAGCCCAGAGGGGAGGTTGAACACTGAAGCTTTCTTT
D: .; size: .; J: TRBJ1-5; V: TRBV20-1; CDR3: CSARDRTNQPQHF; DNA: TGCAGTGCGCGAGACCGCACCAATCAGCCCCAGCATTTT
D: .; size: .; J: TRBJ1-5; V: TRBV6-6; CDR3: CASSYGNPNQPQHF; DNA: TGTGCCAGCAGTTACGGGAATCCCAATCAGCCCCAGCATTTT
D: .; size: .; J: TRBJ1-2; V: TRBV12-3/TRBV12-4; CDR3: CASSTPGQTYGYTF; DNA: TGTGCCAGCAGTACCCCCGGACAGACCTATGGCTACACCTTC
D: TRBD1; size: .; J: TRBJ1-1; V: TRBV6-1; CDR3: CASSMDRGNTEAFF; DNA: TGTGCCAGCAGTATGGACAGGGGTAACACTGAAGCTTTCTTT
D: TRBD2; size: .; J: TRBJ2-3; V: TRBV5-1; CDR3: CASSRGTTQGDTQYF; DNA: TGCGCCAGCAGCAGAGGGACTACCCAAGGGGATACGCAGTATTTT
D: .; size: many; J: TRBJ2-1; V: TRBV7-3; CDR3: CASSLTLDPADNEQFF; DNA: TGTGCCAGCAGCTTAACGCTGGACCCCGCCGACAATGAGCAGTTCTTC
D: .; size: .; J: TRBJ1-4; V: TRBV2; CDR3: CASTRGGNEKLFF; DNA: TGTGCCAGCACCCGAGGCGGGAATGAAAAACTGTTTTTT
D: .; size: few; J: TRBJ2-4; V: TRBV27; CDR3: CASSLSGAAKNIQYF; DNA: TGTGCCAGCAGTTTATCGGGGGCAGCCAAAAACATTCAGTACTTC
D: TRBD1; size: .; J: TRBJ2-7; V: TRBV12-3/TRBV12-4; CDR3: CASSPSGTGVYEQYF; DNA: TGTGCCAGCAGCCCCTCCGGGACAGGGGTATACGAGCAGTACTTC
D: TRBD1; size: .; J: TRBJ2-3; V: TRBV3-1; CDR3: CASSQETSAVRGDTQYF; DNA: TGTGCCAGCAGCCAAGAAACCTCAGCGGTCAGGGGGGATACGCAGTATTTT
D: TRBD1; size: few; J: TRBJ2-2; V: TRBV7-7; CDR3: CASSRGQTTGELFF; DNA: TGTGCTAGCAGCCGGGGACAGACCACCGGGGAGCTGTTTTTT
D: .; size: many; J: TRBJ1-5; V: TRBV12-3/TRBV12-4; CDR3: CASSLGGHQPQHF; DNA: TGTGCCAGCAGTTTAGGGGGTCATCAGCCCCAGCATTTT
D: TRBD2; size: .; J: TRBJ2-3; V: TRBV20-1; CDR3: CSASRREGPDTQYF; DNA: TGCAGTGCTAGTAGGCGGGAGGGCCCAGATACGCAGTATTTT
D: TRBD2; size: few; J: TRBJ2-3; V: TRBV19; CDR3: CASSPLSGSSTDTQYF; DNA: TGTGCCAGTAGTCCTCTTAGCGGGAGTTCCACAGATACGCAGTATTTT
D: .; size: .; J: TRBJ2-1; V: TRBV5-6; CDR3: CASSLSSGLNEQFF; DNA: TGTGCCAGCAGCTTGTCTTCCGGGTTGAATGAGCAGTTCTTC
D: .; size: few; J: TRBJ1-3; V: TRBV12-3/TRBV12-4; CDR3: CASSLTGRSGNTIYF; DNA: TGTGCCAGCAGTTTGACAGGCCGCTCTGGAAACACCATATATTTT
D: TRBD2; size: once; J: TRBJ2-1; V: TRBV19; CDR3: CASSPGAGVYEQFF; DNA: TGTGCCAGTAGTCCCGGGGCGGGAGTCTATGAGCAGTTCTTC
D: .; size: .; J: TRBJ1-3; V: TRBV5-1; CDR3: CASSLDLVPGNTIYF; DNA: TGCGCCAGCAGCTTGGATCTGGTTCCTGGAAACACCATATATTTT
D: TRBD2; size: few; J: TRBJ2-7; V: TRBV5-1; CDR3: CASSLAGTREQYF; DNA: TGCGCCAGCAGCTTGGCCGGGACTAGAGAGCAGTACTTC
D: .; size: few; J: TRBJ1-1; V: TRBV12-3/TRBV12-4; CDR3: CASSLEGSRSANTEAFF; DNA: TGTGCCAGCAGTTTGGAGGGGAGTAGGTCTGCGAACACTGAAGCTTTCTTT
D: TRBD2; size: .; J: TRBJ2-3; V: TRBV19; CDR3: CASSIPPPLAGGLTDTQYF; DNA: TGTGCCAGTAGTATCCCCCCTCCTCTAGCGGGGGGCCTCACAGATACGCAGTATTTT
D: .; size: .; J: TRBJ2-7; V: TRBV20-1; CDR3: CSARTKGLPVEQYF; DNA: TGCAGTGCTAGAACTAAGGGCCTTCCGGTAGAGCAGTACTTC
D: .; size: once; J: TRBJ1-5; V: TRBV30; CDR3: CAWNLANQPQHF; DNA: TGTGCCTGGAACCTCGCCAATCAGCCCCAGCATTTT
D: TRBD1; size: .; J: TRBJ2-3; V: TRBV5-1; CDR3: CASSLFDRAADTQYF; DNA: TGCGCCAGCAGCTTGTTCGACAGGGCGGCAGATACGCAGTATTTT
D: .; size: many; J: TRBJ1-5; V: TRBV4-1; CDR3: CASSQVDLVDFRLPQHF; DNA: TGCGCCAGCAGCCAAGTAGATTTGGTCGACTTCAGATTGCCCCAGCATTTT
D: TRBD1; size: .; J: TRBJ2-7; V: TRBV13; CDR3: CASSLWTGEAFRYEQYF; DNA: TGTGCCAGCAGCTTATGGACAGGCGAAGCTTTTCGCTACGAGCAGTACTTC
D: .; size: .; J: TRBJ1-1; V: TRBV7-3; CDR3: CASSLELRTEAFF; DNA: TGTGCCAGCAGCTTGGAGCTGCGCACTGAAGCTTTCTTT
D: TRBD2; size: few; J: TRBJ2-1; V: TRBV2; CDR3: CASSEGTRGFF; DNA: TGTGCCAGCAGTGAAGGGACTAGAGGGTTCTTC
D: .; size: .; J: TRBJ2-3; V: TRBV5-1; CDR3: CASSLAGMNTDTQYF; DNA: TGCGCCAGCAGCTTGGCCGGGATGAACACAGATACGCAGTATTTT
D: TRBD2; size: .; J: TRBJ2-1; V: TRBV10-3; CDR3: CAISESSPGTSGSNEQFF; DNA: TGTGCCATCAGTGAGTCCTCACCCGGGACTAGCGGGAGCAATGAGCAGTTCTTC
D: .; size: few; J: TRBJ2-7; V: TRBV5-1; CDR3: CASNEVQGNLFGQYF; DNA: TGCGCCAGCAACGAAGTCCAGGGGAACCTTTTCGGGCAGTACTTC
D: .; size: few; J: TRBJ2-5; V: TRBV29-1; CDR3: CSVRRGTQETQYF; DNA: TGCAGCGTCCGTAGGGGGACCCAAGAGACCCAGTACTTC
D: .; size: .; J: TRBJ2-3; V: TRBV27; CDR3: CASRSDWAPTDTQYF; DNA: TGTGCCAGCAGATCTGACTGGGCACCCACAGATACGCAGTATTTT
D: TRBD2; size: many; J: TRBJ2-3; V: TRBV20-1; CDR3: CSARGGYLAGADSTQYF; DNA: TGCAGTGCTAGGGGGGGGTACCTAGCGGGAGCCGACAGTACGCAGTATTTT
D: TRBD2; size: .; J: TRBJ2-3; V: TRBV4-1; CDR3: CASSPGAGGYTQYF; DNA: TGCGCCAGCAGCCCAGGGGCGGGGGGATATACGCAGTATTTT
D: TRBD1; size: .; J: TRBJ2-7; V: TRBV18; CDR3: CASSRVGQGSKNEQYF; DNA: TGTGCCAGCTCACGCGTGGGACAGGGGTCTAAGAACGAGCAGTACTTC
D: .; size: .; J: TRBJ2-4; V: TRBV19; CDR3: CASSAAGAAKNIQYF; DNA: TGTGCCAGTAGTGCAGCAGGGGCTGCCAAAAACATTCAGTACTTC
D: TRBD1; size: .; J: TRBJ2-2; V: TRBV7-3; CDR3: CASSLDRGRAGELFF; DNA: TGTGCCAGCAGCTTAGACAGGGGGCGCGCCGGGGAGCTGTTTTTT
D: .; size: .; J: TRBJ2-5; V: TRBV27; CDR3: CASSVGGGETQYF; DNA: TGTGCCAGCAGTGTAGGGGGAGGGGAGACCCAGTACTTC
D: .; size: .; J: TRBJ2-1; V: TRBV6-5; CDR3: CASSYRHNEQFF; DNA: TGTGCCAGCAGTTACCGTCACAATGAGCAGTTCTTC
D: .; size: .; J: TRBJ1-1; V: TRBV9; CDR3: CASSVDYDTEAFF; DNA: TGTGCCAGCAGCGTAGATTATGACACTGAAGCTTTCTTT
D: TRBD1; size: few; J: TRBJ2-1; V: TRBV15; CDR3: CATSVPSGTAYNEQFF; DNA: TGTGCCACCAGCGTACCCTCCGGGACAGCTTACAATGAGCAGTTCTTC
D: .; size: few; J: TRBJ1-1; V: TRBV12-3/TRBV12-4; CDR3: CASRIGGGRDTEAFF; DNA: TGTGCCAGCAGGATTGGAGGGGGACGCGACACTGAAGCTTTCTTT
D: TRBD2; size: few; J: TRBJ2-1; V: TRBV29-1; CDR3: CSVLAGGSYNEQFF; DNA: TGCAGCGTTCTAGCGGGGGGCTCCTACAATGAGCAGTTCTTC
D: .; size: .; J: TRBJ1-5; V: TRBV24-1; CDR3: CATRGGSLGPQHF; DNA: TGTGCCACCAGGGGTGGGTCATTAGGGCCCCAGCATTTT
D: .; size: .; J: TRBJ2-7; V: TRBV29-1; CDR3: CSVARDGSYEQYF; DNA: TGCAGCGTTGCCAGGGATGGCAGCTACGAGCAGTACTTC
D: TRBD2; size: few; J: TRBJ2-1; V: TRBV12-3/TRBV12-4; CDR3: CASSGLAGHEQFF; DNA: TGTGCCAGCAGTGGACTAGCTGGCCATGAGCAGTTCTTC
D: .; size: .; J: TRBJ2-1; V: TRBV7-9; CDR3: CASSLVEQFF; DNA: TGTGCCAGCAGCTTAGTTGAGCAGTTCTTC
D: .; size: .; J: TRBJ2-5; V: TRBV11-2; CDR3: CASSLGVVGQETQYF; DNA: TGTGCCAGCAGCTTAGGGGTCGTGGGCCAAGAGACCCAGTACTTC
D: .; size: .; J: TRBJ1-2; V: TRBV20-1; CDR3: CSARGGRDVSNYGYTF; DNA: TGCAGTGCTAGAGGAGGGAGGGACGTCTCTAACTATGGCTACACCTTC
D: .; size: .; J: TRBJ1-4; V: TRBV29-1; CDR3: CSVAENEKLFF; DNA: TGCAGCGTTGCCGAGAATGAAAAACTGTTTTTT
D: .; size: few; J: TRBJ1-5; V: TRBV4-2; CDR3: CASSQVSSDSNQPQHF; DNA: TGTGCCAGCAGCCAAGTTTCCTCGGACAGCAATCAGCCCCAGCATTTT
D: .; size: .; J: TRBJ2-1; V: TRBV7-2; CDR3: CASSFAVGEQFF; DNA: TGTGCCAGCAGCTTTGCGGTAGGTGAGCAGTTCTTC